This T cell receptor (beta chain) was recorded in a study of T cell responses to AZD1222 COVID-19 vaccine. This CDR3 spans 12 amino acids. The germline V and J ends were trimmed by 5 bases and 5 bases, with 7 bases remaining between them. The germline V gene has CDR1 MNHEY and CDR2 SMNVEV (reference sequence). Libraries were prepared by immunoSEQ multiplex PCR; TCRdb keeps only in-frame clonotypes and omits some of them. The sample contains about 110,000 clones, approximately 91% of which appear only once. The TCR originated in an adult in good health. The sample consisted of peripheral blood, taken on day 0 of AZD1222 vaccination. The V call is TRBV27, the J call TRBJ2-1; possibly TRBD2 for D (5 bases). The CDR3 nucleotides are TGTGCCAGCAGTCGGCGGGACAATGAGCAGTTCTTC. Amino acid sequence: CASSRRDNEQFF.